The T cell receptor (beta chain) described here comes from a study of cytomegalovirus exposure and HLA in healthy donors. Study results and caveats: Links to common viral pathogens appeared, in a later analysis, for several of the most significant clusters. An Asian-associated ancestry cluster reportedly showed fewer N-insertions than the approximately 650-donor mean in a later analysis.

The V gene lost 4 bases and the J gene lost 6 bases, with 7 bases spanning the gap. This CDR3 has 12 amino acids. Germline V gene data show CDR1 as SEHNR and CDR2 as FQNEAQ (reference sequence). This clone was found a few times. Its antigen is unknown. PCR employed 60 Vbeta and 13 Jbeta primers. The method was immunoSEQ multiplex PCR; TCRdb's version includes in-frame clones alone and lacks a portion of them. The top ten hold about 7.8% of the sample, which has fewer than 200,000 clones, about 13% seen once. The source is a man aged 50-59 years in good health and CMV-seropositive. Sequenced material: PBMCs. The V gene is TRBV7-9, the J gene TRBJ1-5, with D uncertain. This chain's CDR3 is CASSSTGQPQHF. In DNA form, the CDR3 reads TGTGCCAGCAGCTCCACGGGTCAGCCCCAGCATTTT.